Following are 27 T cell receptor beta chains from one sample sequenced in a study. TCRdb redid the calling of the RT-PCR reads with MiXCR, one entry per CDR3 protein. The table lists fewer than 800,000 distinct CDR3 sequences, 12% to 15% of them singletons. Sequencing used memory CD4+ T cells from blood. The receptors derive from a female donor in good health, serving as a healthy control.

CDR3 DNA: TGTGCCAGCAGCTCCCGTCGGGAGACAGGGGGTAATGAGCAGTTCTTC. Protein: CASSSRRETGGNEQFF. The chain carries TRBV5-4 and TRBJ2-1; 9 nucleotides line up with TRBD1. Germline loops: CDR1 SGHNT, CDR2 YYREEE (reference sequence). CDR3 length: 16 amino acids. V shed 3 bases, J shed 7 bases, and the junction held 11 bases outside the gene matches.

V gene TRBV9 combines with J gene TRBJ2-3; 9 nucleotides line up with TRBD2. The ends lost 4 bases at V and 5 bases at J; junction bases unmatched: 14. This CDR3 contains 17 residues. Per germline, CDR1 SGDLS and CDR2 YYNGEE. The CDR3 nucleotides read TGTGCCAGCAGCATAGGCTCCGGACTAGCGTTCGGAGATACGCAGTATTTT. This codes for CASSIGSGLAFGDTQYF.

This clonotype has only a few counts. The V gene is TRBV6-5, the J gene TRBJ2-1; 9 bases are a match to TRBD2. V was clipped by 5 bases and J by 5 bases; unmatched bases: 4. CDR1 is MNHEY, CDR2 SVGAGI, per germline. This CDR3 is built from 14 residues. CDR3: CASSELAGNNEQFF. The CDR3 DNA reads TGTGCCAGCAGTGAACTAGCGGGCAACAATGAGCAGTTCTTC.

At least ten counts were recorded for this clonotype. The chain uses TRBV7-8 and TRBJ1-2, with TRBD1 matching 8 bases. After removal of 3 bases from V and 3 bases from J, the junction contained 3 bases not matched to a gene. CDR3 size: 14 residues. Germline V gene data show CDR1 as SGHVS and CDR2 as FQNEAQ. CDR3 amino acids: CASSFRGRDYGYTF. Written as DNA, the CDR3 is TGTGCCAGCAGCTTCAGGGGGCGCGACTATGGCTACACCTTC.

This clonotype was counted only a few times. This chain joins TRBV7-2 and TRBJ2-5; no reliable D call. Trimming left V 0 bases short and J 5 bases short, with 7 bases between. The CDR3 is 13 amino acids. CDR1 is SGHTA, CDR2 FQGNSA, per germline. In DNA, the CDR3 is TGTGCCAGCAGCTTAGCGGCCCCGGAGACCCAGTACTTC. Its protein product is CASSLAAPETQYF.

In its sample, this clonotype was seen a few times. J is TRBJ2-3 and V is TRBV2; D is unclear. V was clipped by 2 bases and J by 0 bases, with 12 bases between them. The CDR3 is made up of 16 amino acids. Germline assignment: CDR1 SNHLY and CDR2 FYNNEI. The CDR3 DNA reads TGTGCCAGCAGTGAACGGGCGGCACGCAGCACAGATACGCAGTATTTT. Translation gives CASSERAARSTDTQYF. The full variable domain, in which reference TRBV2 and TRBJ2-3 provide the parts outside the CDR3, is EPEVTQTPSHQVTQMGQEVILRCVPISNHLYFYWYRQILGQKVEFLVSFYNNEISEKSEIFDDQFSVERPDGSNFTLKIRSTKLEDSAMYFCASSERAARSTDTQYFGPGTRLTVL.

This clonotype was detected a few times. The rearrangement joins TRBV20-1 to TRBJ2-3; a possible D gene is TRBD2 (7 bases). The germline gives CDR1 DFQATT, CDR2 SNEGSKA (reference sequence). V was pared by 0 bases and J by 4 bases, with 14 bases between. This CDR3 is 15 amino acids long. The CDR3 here is CSARDSGAGADTQYF. DNA of the CDR3: TGCAGTGCTAGAGATTCGGGGGCGGGAGCAGATACGCAGTATTTT.

The rearrangement uses TRBV7-8 and TRBJ1-1; 7 nucleotides align to TRBD1. This CDR3 comprises 16 residues. Trimming took 6 bases from V and 6 from J; bases not matched to a gene: 16. CDR1 and CDR2 (germline): SGHVS, FQNEAQ. CDR3 region: CASSRQTGTAGAEAFF. The CDR3 nucleotides read TGTGCCAGCAGTCGTCAGACGGGGACAGCAGGCGCTGAAGCTTTCTTT.

The chain combines TRBV7-8 with TRBJ2-2, with 9 bases aligning to TRBD1. Trimming took 4 bases from V and 7 from J; bases not matched to a gene: 10. The CDR3 is made up of 16 amino acids. CDR1 and CDR2 from the germline V gene are SGHVS and FQNEAQ. CDR3 sequence reads: CASSSRDRETSGELFF. The CDR3 DNA reads as TGTGCCAGCAGCTCCCGGGACAGGGAGACGAGCGGGGAGCTGTTTTTT.

This clonotype was recorded a few times. The V and J genes are TRBV7-3 and TRBJ2-2; tentatively, D is TRBD2 (5 bases). The CDR3 is 17 residues long. Trimming cost V 5 bases and J 4 bases, with 20 bases left between them. Per germline, CDR1 SGHTA and CDR2 FQGTGA. CDR3 sequence: CASSPHQKGVGTGELFF. Written as DNA, the CDR3 is TGTGCCAGCAGCCCCCATCAGAAGGGAGTGGGCACCGGGGAGCTGTTTTTT.

Many counts were recorded for this clonotype. V and J are TRBV20-1 and TRBJ2-1; possibly TRBD2 for D (5 bases). The V gene's germline CDR1 is DFQATT and CDR2 SNEGSKA (reference sequence). The CDR3 is 13 amino acids. The ends were cut back, 3 bases at V and 1 base at J, with 7 bases in the middle. CDR3 in DNA: TGCAGTGCTAGCGAGCGGTCCTACAATGAGCAGTTCTTC. Translation gives CSASERSYNEQFF.

The gene calls are TRBV27 and TRBJ1-1; D is uncertain. Trimming cost V 4 bases and J 0 bases, with 9 bases left between them. The CDR3 is made up of 14 amino acids. The V gene's germline CDR1 is MNHEY and CDR2 SMNVEV (reference sequence). CDR3 sequence: CASSSASVNTEAFF. Written as DNA, the CDR3 is TGTGCCAGCAGTTCGGCGTCCGTGAACACTGAAGCTTTCTTT.

The table lists this clonotype with many counts. This chain connects TRBV10-3 to TRBJ2-5, with a tentative D call TRBD1 (6 bases). The germline V and J ends were trimmed by 4 bases and 4 bases, with 10 bases remaining between them. The CDR3 is 13 amino acids. CDR1 and CDR2 from the germline V gene are ENHRY and SYGVKD. CDR3 coding DNA: TGTGCCATCAGTGGGGGGCCTCGAGAGACCCAGTACTTC. This encodes CAISGGPRETQYF.

This clonotype was counted between two and nine times. The chain carries TRBV25-1 and TRBJ1-2; TRBD1 matches 8 bases. Germline CDR1 is MGHDK and CDR2 is SYGVNS. Trimming cost V 5 bases and J 8 bases; bases outside gene matches: 10. The CDR3 runs 14 residues. DNA of the CDR3: TGTGCCAGCAGTTCGGGACAGGCGCCCAGCGGCTACACCTTC. The encoded protein is CASSSGQAPSGYTF.

The rearrangement joins TRBV28 to TRBJ2-7; 7 bases are shared with TRBD1. The J segment lost 2 bases and the V segment lost 8 bases, leaving 9 bases of the junction unmatched. Germline V gives CDR1 MDHEN, CDR2 SYDVKM. CDR3 length equals 14 residues. The CDR3 region has the DNA TGTGCCAGCTTACGCCCGACAGGGACCTACGAGCAGTACTTC. It codes for CASLRPTGTYEQYF.

J is TRBJ2-7 and V is TRBV4-2; the match to TRBD2 covers 13 bases. Germline CDR1 LGHNA, CDR2 YNFKEQ. The CDR3 has 18 residues. The J segment lost 0 bases and the V segment lost 0 bases, leaving 5 bases of the junction unmatched. CDR3 nucleotides: TGTGCCAGCAGCCAAGATCAGACTAGCGGGAGGATCTCCTACGAGCAGTACTTC. Protein: CASSQDQTSGRISYEQYF.

The chain joins TRBV7-3 to TRBJ2-1, with TRBD2 identical over 13 bases. The CDR3 is made up of 15 amino acids. In germline, CDR1 is SGHTA, CDR2 FQGTGA. The V segment lost 5 bases and the J segment 8 bases; nucleotides outside the gene matches: 6. For the CDR3, the DNA is TGTGCCAGCAGCAGGAAACTAGCGGGAGGGGATGAGCAGTTCTTC. Amino acid sequence: CASSRKLAGGDEQFF.

This rearrangement joins TRBV5-1 to TRBJ1-1; perhaps TRBD1 as D (6 bases). Germline V gene sequence: CDR1 SGHRS, CDR2 YFSETQ. The CDR3 is made up of 15 amino acids. V dropped 4 bases and J dropped 5 bases, with 18 bases sitting between them. CDR3 nucleotides: TGCGCCAGCAGCAGAATGACAGGCGTCAGGACTGAAGCTTTCTTT. Protein: CASSRMTGVRTEAFF.

This chain's CDR3 is CSAGTGGSYEQYF. CDR3 in DNA: TGCAGTGCCGGGACAGGGGGCTCCTACGAGCAGTACTTC. The rearrangement links TRBV20-1 to TRBJ2-7; 11 positions match TRBD1. There are 13 residues in the CDR3. V gave up 6 bases and J gave up 0 bases; unmatched junction bases: 1. Germline loops: CDR1 DFQATT, CDR2 SNEGSKA (reference sequence).

This clonotype was picked up a small number of times. The CDR3 here is CASTRQGRNTEAFF. DNA of the CDR3: TGTGCCAGCACCCGACAGGGGCGGAACACTGAAGCTTTCTTT. The V and J genes are TRBV7-2 and TRBJ1-1; 8 bases are shared with TRBD1. The V gene's germline CDR1 is SGHTA and CDR2 FQGNSA. V was pared by 7 bases and J by 1 base, with 5 bases of the junction left unmatched. This CDR3 is 14 amino acids long.

The chain recombines TRBV5-1 with TRBJ1-6, with D uncertain. The CDR3 runs to 15 residues. Germline V lookup: CDR1 SGHRS, CDR2 YFSETQ. The V and J ends lost 0 bases and 9 bases respectively, with 13 bases between them. CDR3 nucleotides: TGCGCCAGCAGCTTGGCGGCGGGATCGGGTTCACCCCTCCACTTT. Protein sequence: CASSLAAGSGSPLHF. Supplemented by reference TRBV5-1 and TRBJ1-6, the full variable domain reads KAGVTQTPRYLIKTRGQQVTLSCSPISGHRSVSWYQQTPGQGLQFLFEYFSETQRNKGNFPGRFSGRQFSNSRSEMNVSTLELGDSALYLCASSLAAGSGSPLHFGNGTRLTVT.

This clonotype was seen ten or more times. This chain's CDR3 is CASSPGPGEQFF. Here the CDR3 DNA reads TGTGCCAGCAGTCCCGGGCCGGGTGAGCAGTTCTTC. The chain joins TRBV6-5 to TRBJ2-1; D gene unclear. Trimming removed 5 bases from V and 9 bases from J, with 11 bases in between. Germline CDR1 reads MNHEY; CDR2 reads SVGAGI. The CDR3 covers 12 residues.

This clonotype was observed a handful of times. This chain uses TRBV20-1 with TRBJ1-1, with D maybe TRBD1 (5 bases). The length of the CDR3 is 13 residues. The V gene lost 6 bases and the J gene lost 1 base, with 12 bases spanning the gap. Germline CDR1 DFQATT, CDR2 SNEGSKA (reference sequence). The CDR3 reads CSALQASNTEAFF. CDR3 sequence (DNA): TGCAGTGCCCTACAGGCCTCGAACACTGAAGCTTTCTTT.

This clonotype has a count of ten or more. V and J are TRBV4-1 and TRBJ2-1, with 7 bases matching TRBD2. This CDR3 spans 15 amino acids. CDR1 is MGHRA, CDR2 YSYEKL, per germline. Unmatched junction bases numbered 1, after V lost 0 bases and J lost 2 bases. This CDR3 reads CASSQEAGAYNEQFF. The DNA of the CDR3 is TGCGCCAGCAGCCAAGAGGCGGGGGCCTACAATGAGCAGTTCTTC.

V gene TRBV20-1 combines with J gene TRBJ2-3, with unresolved D. Trimming cost V 4 bases and J 0 bases, with 11 bases left between them. CDR3 length: 14 amino acids. Germline V gene data show CDR1 as DFQATT and CDR2 as SNEGSKA (reference sequence). CDR3 residues: CSATGVSSTDTQYF. The CDR3 nucleotides read TGCAGTGCTACCGGCGTATCTAGCACAGATACGCAGTATTTT.

This chain uses TRBV20-1 with TRBJ2-7; TRBD2 aligns across 10 bases. J gave up 7 bases and V 6 bases, and 12 bases lay outside the gene matches. Germline loops: CDR1 DFQATT, CDR2 SNEGSKA (reference sequence). The CDR3 runs to 14 residues. The CDR3 protein is CSAPRTSGTFEQYF. The DNA of the CDR3 is TGCAGTGCGCCCCGGACTAGCGGTACCTTTGAGCAGTACTTC.

This clonotype has at least ten counts. The chain is built from TRBV7-2 and TRBJ2-1, with D possibly matching TRBD2 (7 bases). Germline assignment: CDR1 SGHTA and CDR2 FQGNSA. The CDR3 sequence is 15 residues long. Trimming pared 3 bases from V and 8 bases from J, leaving 17 bases between. The CDR3 protein is CASSFRGAGADEQFF. CDR3 nucleotide sequence: TGTGCCAGCAGCTTCCGAGGTGCGGGGGCCGATGAGCAGTTCTTC.